These 26 T cell receptor beta chains came from one sample sequenced in a study of long-term antiretroviral therapy in people with HIV. At survey level, the immunoSEQ assay was run in its v3.0 version. Sequenced by immunoSEQ multiplex PCR; TCRdb stores in-frame clones only, minus some. The table records roughly 23,000 clones, about 80% of them present only once. The specimen comprised unsorted PBMCs, sampled roughly 5.9 years after starting antiretroviral therapy. Source of these receptors: a man between 25 and 39 years old with HIV.

The chain uses TRBV7-2 and TRBJ2-7; 7 positions match TRBD1. The CDR3 is 15 residues long. The germline CDR1 and CDR2 sequences are SGHTA and FQGNSA. V trimming: 5 bases; J trimming: 6 bases; junction bases outside the gene matches: 13. CDR3 protein: CASSPQGITTSEQYF. The CDR3 bases are TGTGCCAGCAGCCCACAGGGGATAACCACCTCCGAGCAGTACTTC.

This clone was observed a few times. The rearrangement uses TRBV30 and TRBJ1-6; D call uncertain. V was trimmed by 1 base and J by 9 bases, leaving 7 bases between them. Per germline, CDR1 GTSNPN and CDR2 SVGIG (reference sequence). The CDR3 runs 12 residues. The CDR3 is CAWSATGSPLHF. The CDR3 DNA reads TGTGCCTGGAGTGCAACCGGTTCACCCCTCCACTTT. The full variable domain, its missing parts supplied by reference TRBV30 and TRBJ1-6, is SQTIHQWPATLVQPVGSPLSLECTVEGTSNPNLYWYRQAAGRGLQLLFYSVGIGQISSEVPQNLSASRPQDRQFILSSKKLLLSDSGFYLCAWSATGSPLHFGNGTRLTVT.

This clone was seen only once. The chain is built from TRBV6-1 and TRBJ1-1, with D possibly being TRBD1 (5 bases). Germline CDR1 reads MNHNS; CDR2 reads SASEGT. This CDR3 is 13 amino acids long. The ends were cut back, 5 bases at V and 4 bases at J, with 11 bases in the middle. The CDR3 loop is CASSRGQGTEAFF. The CDR3 DNA follows: TGTGCCAGCAGTAGGGGCCAGGGCACTGAAGCTTTCTTT.

This sequence joins TRBV5-5 and TRBJ2-7, with 10 nucleotides matching TRBD2. V shed 1 base and J 6 bases; nucleotides not matched to a gene: 4. The germline gives CDR1 SGHKS, CDR2 YYEKEE (reference sequence). CDR3 length: 14 amino acids. CDR3 nucleotide sequence: TGTGCCAGCAGCTTGCTAGCGGGGGTACGCGAGCAGTACTTC. This encodes CASSLLAGVREQYF. Drawing the rest from reference TRBV5-5 and TRBJ2-7, the complete variable domain is DAGVTQSPTHLIKTRGQQVTLRCSPISGHKSVSWYQQVLGQGPQFIFQYYEKEERGRGNFPDRFSARQFPNYSSELNVNALLLGDSALYLCASSLLAGVREQYFGPGTRLTVT.

A single count supports this clone. The chain is built from TRBV9 and TRBJ1-1, with a possible D match to TRBD1 (6 bases). The V end lost 0 bases, the J end lost 5 bases, and 11 bases lay between the germline ends. In germline, CDR1 is SGDLS, CDR2 YYNGEE. The CDR3 spans 14 residues. The CDR3 nucleotides are TGTGCCAGCAGCGTAGGGACCACAGGGACTGAAGCTTTCTTT. Its protein is CASSVGTTGTEAFF.

The V call is TRBV7-8, the J call TRBJ2-7, with D possibly being TRBD2 (6 bases). The CDR3 consists of 14 residues. Between the trimmed V and J ends, which lost 6 bases and 5 bases, there was a span of 17 bases. CDR1 and CDR2 (germline): SGHVS, FQNEAQ. The CDR3, as DNA: TGTGCCAGCAGTTTTGGGGGGTCCCCCCACGAGCAGTACTTC. Residues: CASSFGGSPHEQYF.

J is TRBJ2-1 and V is TRBV6-6; 9 bases are shared with TRBD2. The CDR3 consists of 13 residues. Trimming at V came to 5 bases and at J to 9 bases, leaving 5 bases not matched to a gene. CDR1 and CDR2 from the germline V gene are MNHNY and SVGAGI (reference sequence). DNA for the CDR3: TGTGCCAGCAGTGGCGGGACTAGCCCTGAGCAGTTCTTC. The encoded protein is CASSGGTSPEQFF.

The rearrangement joins TRBV4-2 to TRBJ2-7, with TRBD1 matching 10 bases. CDR1 is LGHNA and CDR2 is YNFKEQ in the germline V gene. The CDR3 is 13 amino acids. Losses at the gene ends were 8 bases for V and 5 bases for J; bases not matched to a gene: 6. The CDR3 sequence is CASGRDRGHEQYF. The CDR3 coding sequence is TGTGCCAGCGGCCGGGACAGGGGCCACGAGCAGTACTTC.

This clone was found a few times. The V call is TRBV5-4, the J call TRBJ2-7; no clear D. The CDR3 consists of 14 residues. Germline V gives CDR1 SGHNT, CDR2 YYREEE (reference sequence). Between the trimmed V and J ends, which lost 0 bases and 2 bases, there was a span of 9 bases. This CDR3 reads CASSLAGFPYEQYF. Written as DNA, the CDR3 is TGTGCCAGCAGCTTGGCCGGCTTCCCCTACGAGCAGTACTTC.

V and J are TRBV19 and TRBJ2-1, with a tentative D call TRBD2 (6 bases). The germline gives CDR1 LNHDA, CDR2 SQIVND (reference sequence). Trimming left V 6 bases short and J 2 bases short, with 17 bases between. The CDR3 extends over 16 amino acids. The CDR3 spells CASRAGLGITYNEQFF. The CDR3 DNA reads TGTGCCAGTAGGGCGGGGCTGGGTATCACCTACAATGAGCAGTTCTTC.

This clone showed up just a few times. The CDR3 here is CASSTPGAGVRHEQYF. In nucleotides, the CDR3 is TGTGCCAGTAGTACCCCAGGAGCGGGAGTCCGCCACGAGCAGTACTTC. The chain has TRBV19 and TRBJ2-7, with 8 bases aligning to TRBD2. The germline CDR1 and CDR2 sequences are LNHDA and SQIVND (reference sequence). The CDR3 loop spans 16 amino acids. The J segment lost 5 bases and the V segment lost 4 bases, leaving 13 bases of the junction unmatched.

The chain joins TRBV5-1 to TRBJ2-7; D unresolved. The ends were cut back, 5 bases at V and 0 bases at J, with 6 bases in the middle. There are 12 residues in the CDR3. CDR1 SGHRS and CDR2 YFSETQ come from the germline V gene. This CDR3 is CASSLPSYEQYF. In nucleotides, the CDR3 is TGCGCCAGCAGTTTGCCCTCCTACGAGCAGTACTTC.

V and J are TRBV13 and TRBJ2-3; 7 bases agree with TRBD1. The CDR3 contains 16 residues. CDR1 is PRHDT, CDR2 FYEKMQ, per germline (reference sequence). The V and J ends lost 3 bases and 1 base, in that order; junction bases with no gene match: 7. This CDR3 reads CASSLYRGMGTDTQYF. CDR3 sequence (DNA): TGTGCCAGCAGCTTGTACAGGGGAATGGGCACAGATACGCAGTATTTT.

The V gene is TRBV29-1, the J gene TRBJ2-7; TRBD1 might be the D (6 bases). The V end lost 1 base, the J end lost 2 bases, and 9 bases lay between the germline ends. CDR1 SQVTM and CDR2 ANQGSEA come from the germline V gene. The CDR3 contains 13 residues. CDR3: CSVEGGQPYEQYF. DNA for the CDR3: TGCAGCGTTGAAGGGGGGCAGCCCTACGAGCAGTACTTC.

The chain recombines TRBV27 with TRBJ2-1, with 7 bases fitting TRBD1. Germline loops: CDR1 MNHEY, CDR2 SMNVEV (reference sequence). V lost 7 bases to trimming and J lost 4 bases; unmatched junction nucleotides: 7. The CDR3 totals 14 residues. The CDR3 DNA sequence: TGTGCCAGCAAGTTGGGACAGAATTACAATGAGCAGTTCTTC. This codes for CASKLGQNYNEQFF.

The chain couples TRBV6-7 to TRBJ2-1; 10 nucleotides match TRBD1. TRBV6-7 is an ORF, with its function uncertain. The CDR3 runs 15 residues. V lost 5 bases and J lost 8; bases outside the gene matches: 9. The CDR3 here is CASSHPGQGGDEQFF. The CDR3 nucleotides read TGTGCCAGCAGTCATCCCGGACAGGGGGGCGATGAGCAGTTCTTC.

V is TRBV5-4 and J is TRBJ2-6; TRBD2 matches 8 bases. This CDR3 comprises 17 residues. Looked up from germline, CDR1 is SGHNT and CDR2 is YYREEE (reference sequence). Trimming at V came to 3 bases and at J to 0 bases, leaving 5 bases not matched to a gene. CDR3 coding DNA: TGTGCCAGCAGCTCCGGGGGGGCGAGCTCTGGGGCCAACGTCCTGACTTTC. Protein product: CASSSGGASSGANVLTF.

This clone was observed once. This sequence joins TRBV5-5 and TRBJ2-7; a weak D match, TRBD1 (6 bases). CDR1 and CDR2 from the germline V gene are SGHKS and YYEKEE (reference sequence). The CDR3 extends over 14 amino acids. The V gene lost 4 bases and the J gene lost 5 bases, with 16 bases spanning the gap. CDR3: CASSGGSGAHEQYF. The CDR3 DNA reads as TGTGCCAGCAGCGGGGGTTCAGGGGCTCACGAGCAGTACTTC. Full variable domain (outside the CDR3, taken from reference TRBV5-5 and TRBJ2-7): DAGVTQSPTHLIKTRGQQVTLRCSPISGHKSVSWYQQVLGQGPQFIFQYYEKEERGRGNFPDRFSARQFPNYSSELNVNALLLGDSALYLCASSGGSGAHEQYFGPGTRLTVT.

The V gene is TRBV7-9, the J gene TRBJ2-5; D tentatively reads TRBD1 or TRBD2 (5 bases each). Germline CDR1 is SEHNR and CDR2 is FQNEAQ (reference sequence). V dropped 5 bases and J dropped 5 bases, with 24 bases sitting between them. The CDR3 has 17 amino acids. CDR3 DNA sequence: TGTGCCAGCAGCCCGGGACGCTCGAGGGCAGGATACGAGACCCAGTACTTC. Its translation is CASSPGRSRAGYETQYF.

The V and J genes are TRBV13 and TRBJ2-5; 11 nucleotides align to TRBD2. Unmatched junction bases numbered 7, after V lost 0 bases and J lost 1 base. Germline CDR1 PRHDT, CDR2 FYEKMQ (reference sequence). The CDR3 runs to 18 residues. This chain's CDR3 is CASSLGLAGGHVQETQYF. The CDR3 nucleotides read TGTGCCAGCAGCTTAGGGCTAGCGGGAGGTCACGTCCAAGAGACCCAGTACTTC.

The chain employs TRBV7-3 and TRBJ1-4; D perhaps matches TRBD1 (6 bases). The CDR3 totals 17 residues. Germline V gene data show CDR1 as SGHTA and CDR2 as FQGTGA. Trimming stripped 0 bases from V and 0 bases from J, with 11 bases between. In DNA, the CDR3 is TGTGCCAGCAGCTTAACGGCGGGGGCCCCAACTAATGAAAAACTGTTTTTT. Protein sequence: CASSLTAGAPTNEKLFF.

The chain links TRBV4-3 to TRBJ2-5; TRBD1 matches at 10 bases. Gene TRBJ2-7 matches the end of the DNA better, so the J call may be wrong. This CDR3 contains 16 residues. Per germline, CDR1 LGHNA and CDR2 YSLEER. CDR3 residues: CASSQDMGTGEYEQYF. The CDR3 DNA sequence: TGCGCCAGCAGCCAAGATATGGGGACAGGGGAATACGAGCAGTACTTC.

The chain joins TRBV7-3 to TRBJ1-6; D is undetermined. Germline lookup yields CDR1 SGHTA and CDR2 FQGTGA. The CDR3 runs 15 residues. The ends were cut back, 5 bases at V and 1 base at J, with 9 bases in the middle. CDR3: CASSLKESYNSPLHF. DNA for the CDR3: TGTGCCAGCAGCCTTAAGGAGTCCTATAATTCACCCCTCCACTTT.

This chain joins TRBV10-3 and TRBJ1-1, with D tentatively TRBD1 (5 bases). Trimming cost V 2 bases and J 0 bases, with 19 bases left between them. This CDR3 spans 18 amino acids. In germline, CDR1 is ENHRY, CDR2 SYGVKD. CDR3 residues: CAISEPIGEALMNTEAFF. The DNA for the CDR3 is TGTGCCATCAGTGAGCCTATAGGGGAGGCCTTGATGAACACTGAAGCTTTCTTT.

This chain links TRBV29-1 with TRBJ1-1, with unresolved D. The V and J ends lost 5 bases and 13 bases respectively, with 17 bases between them. The CDR3 has 11 residues. CDR1 and CDR2 (germline): SQVTM, ANQGSEA. CDR3 residues: CSVYLRERRFF. The CDR3, as DNA: TGCAGCGTTTACCTGAGGGAGCGGCGTTTCTTT. Drawing the rest from reference TRBV29-1 and TRBJ1-1, the complete variable domain is SAVISQKPSRDICQRGTSLTIQCQVDSQVTMMFWYRQQPGQSLTLIATANQGSEATYESGFVIDKFPISRPNLTFSTLTVSNMSPEDSSIYLCSVYLRERRFFGQGTRLTVV.

The V and J genes are TRBV18 and TRBJ1-2; D is unclear. Germline V gene sequence: CDR1 KGHSH, CDR2 LQKENI. V was shortened by 3 bases and J by 0 bases, with 17 bases between the two germline ends. The CDR3 covers 17 residues. The CDR3 region has the DNA TGTGCCAGCTCACCCACCCCGGACGCACTAGCTAACTATGGCTACACCTTC. This translates into CASSPTPDALANYGYTF.